These 18 T cell receptor beta chains originate from one sample sequenced in a study of T cells in Graves' hyperthyroidism and ophthalmopathy. Amplification yielded TCR beta CDR3 regions, with RNA transcripts as the source. The HTBI primer set drove a first-round RT-PCR of the TCR CDR3. TCRdb reprocessed the multiplex PCR reads with MiXCR, giving one entry per CDR3 protein. The repertoire has 350,000 to 400,000 distinct CDR3 sequences, under 20% of them found once; the top ten carry approximately 4%. Sequencing was performed on blood. These receptors all stem from a woman aged 18-30 years with Graves' hyperthyroidism.

The sample holds many counts of this clonotype. The chain employs TRBV27 and TRBJ1-2; weak D call: TRBD1 (6 bases). Germline CDR1 and CDR2: MNHEY and SMNVEV (reference sequence). Trimming shortened V by 1 base and J by 2 bases, and 8 bases separated the two germline ends. The CDR3 loop spans 14 amino acids. The CDR3 DNA reads TGTGCCAGCAGTTTATGGGGGCCGAACTATGGCTACACCTTC. Protein sequence: CASSLWGPNYGYTF.

The gene calls are TRBV19 and TRBJ2-7; D gene uncertain. The germline CDR1 and CDR2 sequences are LNHDA and SQIVND (reference sequence). V was pared by 1 base and J by 0 bases, with 19 bases between. This CDR3 contains 18 residues. This CDR3 is CASSIGPFEERSSYEQYF. The CDR3 DNA reads TGTGCCAGTAGTATAGGTCCTTTTGAAGAAAGGAGCTCCTACGAGCAGTACTTC.

This clonotype was counted ten times or more. The chain uses TRBV6-1 and TRBJ1-1, with no clear D. Deletions cut 1 base from V and 11 bases from J, with 11 bases between. Germline V gene lookup returns CDR1 MNHNS and CDR2 SASEGT. CDR3 length: 12 amino acids. CDR3 DNA: TGTGCCAGCAGTGAAGAGAGACTTCGGGCTTTCTTT. Translation gives CASSEERLRAFF.

The sample holds many counts of this clonotype. The chain couples TRBV6-1 to TRBJ1-2, with D hard to call. The V end lost 2 bases, the J end lost 8 bases, and 12 bases lay between the germline ends. The CDR3 sequence is 13 residues long. Germline V CDR1 and CDR2: MNHNS, SASEGT. The CDR3 spells CASSESAADGYTF. CDR3 bases: TGTGCCAGCAGTGAATCGGCGGCGGACGGCTACACCTTC.

The gene calls are TRBV10-3 and TRBJ1-1; D is possibly TRBD1 (5 bases). The CDR3 contains 16 residues. The germline gives CDR1 ENHRY, CDR2 SYGVKD. V gave up 2 bases and J gave up 4 bases, with 17 bases separating them. CDR3 DNA: TGTGCCATCAGTGAGGCATCCCGGGGGTTTGGCACTGAAGCTTTCTTT. It encodes CAISEASRGFGTEAFF.

This clonotype was counted ten times or more. V gene TRBV12-3 or TRBV12-4 combines with J gene TRBJ1-2; D is uncertain. The CDR3 length is 14 residues. V lost 3 bases, J lost 5 bases, and 13 bases lay in between. The chain's CDR3 is CASSFGGSGYGYTF. In DNA, the CDR3 is TGTGCCAGCAGTTTCGGAGGTTCCGGATATGGCTACACCTTC.

This clonotype occurred many times. The rearrangement uses TRBV28 and TRBJ2-7; 9 nucleotides match TRBD2. After removal of 6 bases from V and 5 bases from J, the junction contained 8 bases not matched to a gene. Germline values: CDR1 MDHEN, CDR2 SYDVKM. The length of the CDR3 is 14 residues. The DNA of the CDR3 is TGTGCCAGCAGCTCACCGCGGGGGGGCCACGAGCAGTACTTC. It specifies CASSSPRGGHEQYF. The variable domain in full, completed from reference TRBV28 and TRBJ2-7, reads DVKVTQSSRYLVKRTGEKVFLECVQDMDHENMFWYRQDPGLGLRLIYFSYDVKMKEKGDIPEGYSVSREKKERFSLILESASTNQTSMYLCASSSPRGGHEQYFGPGTRLTVT.

This clonotype was counted ten times or more. The chain joins TRBV30 to TRBJ2-5, with TRBD2 as a possible D gene (5 bases). Deletions cut 4 bases from V and 4 bases from J, with 16 bases between. In germline, CDR1 is GTSNPN, CDR2 SVGIG (reference sequence). CDR3 length: 14 residues. CDR3 sequence reads: CAWTPRGARETQYF. The CDR3 DNA reads as TGTGCCTGGACCCCACGGGGAGCGAGAGAGACCCAGTACTTC.

This clonotype has a count of ten or more. The rearrangement joins TRBV30 to TRBJ1-5; D is ambiguous. Looked up from germline, CDR1 is GTSNPN and CDR2 is SVGIG (reference sequence). V dropped 4 bases and J dropped 2 bases, with 9 bases sitting between them. CDR3 length: 13 amino acids. CDR3 sequence (DNA): TGTGCCTGGAATGTTGATGGCAATCAGCCCCAGCATTTT. Its translation is CAWNVDGNQPQHF.

The V gene is TRBV15, the J gene TRBJ1-1, with a tentative D call TRBD1 (5 bases). CDR1 and CDR2 (germline): LNHNV, YYDKDF (reference sequence). The CDR3 sequence is 12 residues long. The V and J ends lost 0 bases and 11 bases respectively, with 10 bases between them. CDR3 sequence (DNA): TGTGCCACCAGCAGAGATGGGGCGTCCGCTTTCTTT. Its translation: CATSRDGASAFF.

This clonotype showed up many times. V gene TRBV20-1 combines with J gene TRBJ2-7; D is perhaps TRBD1 (5 bases). This CDR3 has 12 amino acids. V gave up 7 bases and J gave up 6 bases, with 16 bases separating them. In germline, CDR1 is DFQATT, CDR2 SNEGSKA (reference sequence). The CDR3 loop is CSVGRVAAEQYF. The CDR3 region has the DNA TGCAGTGTGGGCAGGGTCGCTGCCGAGCAGTACTTC.

This clonotype was recorded many times. V is TRBV5-1 and J is TRBJ2-5; D gene ambiguous. CDR1 and CDR2 (germline): SGHRS, YFSETQ. Trimming took off 0 bases at V and 6 bases at J, with 12 bases between the two ends. The CDR3 runs to 14 residues. CDR3 amino acids: CASSLARVVKTQYF. The CDR3 bases are TGCGCCAGCAGCTTGGCTCGAGTGGTAAAGACCCAGTACTTC.

This clonotype was seen just once. The chain employs TRBV6-1 and TRBJ1-3; D is unresolved. Trimming took 6 bases from V and 2 from J, leaving 11 bases between them. In germline, CDR1 is MNHNS, CDR2 SASEGT. This CDR3 has 14 amino acids. The CDR3 spells CASSASGTGNTIYF. The CDR3 DNA reads TGTGCCAGCAGCGCCAGTGGAACTGGAAACACCATATATTTT.

V usage is TRBV6-2 or TRBV6-3 and J usage is TRBJ1-5; perhaps TRBD1 as D (6 bases). Trimming left V 5 bases short and J 4 bases short, with 18 bases between. This CDR3 has 16 residues. Germline-derived CDR1 and CDR2 are MNHEY and SVGEGT. CDR3 amino acids: CASSLLGEGGNQPQHF. Here the CDR3 DNA reads TGTGCCAGCAGTCTTCTCGGGGAGGGGGGAAATCAGCCCCAGCATTTT.

This clonotype was counted at least ten times. The chain couples TRBV2 to TRBJ1-2, with unresolved D. The V end lost 6 bases, the J end lost 5 bases, and 19 bases lay between the germline ends. The CDR3 runs to 15 residues. Germline V lookup: CDR1 SNHLY, CDR2 FYNNEI. As DNA, the CDR3 is TGTGCCAGCAGCGGCCGTGGGCAGCCCACATATGGCTACACCTTC. Translation: CASSGRGQPTYGYTF.

There are a few counts of this clonotype. The chain uses TRBV18 and TRBJ1-2; TRBD1 matches at 9 bases. The CDR3 extends over 13 amino acids. CDR1 is KGHSH, CDR2 LQKENI, per germline. Trimming took 6 bases from V and 7 from J; bases not matched to a gene: 6. CDR3 sequence: CASSRTGGRGYTF. CDR3 in DNA: TGTGCCAGCTCTCGAACAGGGGGCCGTGGCTACACCTTC. Full variable domain (missing parts from reference TRBV18 and TRBJ1-2): NAGVMQNPRHLVRRRGQEARLRCSPMKGHSHVYWYRQLPEEGLKFMVYLQKENIIDESGMPKERFSAEFPKEGPSILRIQQVVRGDSAAYFCASSRTGGRGYTFGSGTRLTVV.

This clonotype was picked up a small number of times. The chain has TRBV12-3 or TRBV12-4 and TRBJ2-7, with 9 positions matching TRBD1. This CDR3 contains 16 residues. The V and J ends lost 8 bases and 2 bases, in that order; junction bases with no gene match: 13. The CDR3 loop reads CASGHLPGQGPYEQYF. CDR3 DNA sequence: TGTGCCAGCGGACATCTCCCGGGACAGGGTCCCTACGAGCAGTACTTC.

This clonotype has a count of ten or more. J is TRBJ1-5 and V is TRBV10-3; D is uncertain. The CDR3 extends over 13 amino acids. The germline gives CDR1 ENHRY, CDR2 SYGVKD. V was shortened by 0 bases and J by 8 bases, with 8 bases between the two germline ends. In nucleotides, the CDR3 is TGTGCCATCAGTGAGTCTGGTCGGGAGCCCCAGCATTTT. It codes for CAISESGREPQHF.